The 15 T cell receptor beta chains in this list originate from one sample, sequenced in a study of pediatric ulcerative colitis. Profiling relied on immunoSEQ multiplex PCR, and the TCRdb table lists in-frame clones only, not all of them. Of 54,000 or so clones listed, approximately 87% are singletons. Sequencing used blood. These TCRs come from a boy aged 5-17 years who was a control in a study of pediatric ulcerative colitis.

V gene TRBV2 combines with J gene TRBJ1-1; TRBD1 matches 9 bases. V dropped 6 bases and J dropped 10; count of bases not matched to a gene: 6. Germline V gene sequence: CDR1 SNHLY, CDR2 FYNNEI. The CDR3 runs to 12 residues. The CDR3 DNA sequence: TGTGCCAGCAGGGGACAGGGTGCGGGAGCTTTCTTT. Its translation is CASRGQGAGAFF.

V gene TRBV25-1 combines with J gene TRBJ1-1, with D uncertain. V lost 0 bases and J 2 bases, leaving 16 bases between the germline ends. Per the germline V gene, CDR1 is MGHDK and CDR2 is SYGVNS. There are 17 residues in the CDR3. The CDR3 region has the DNA TGTGCCAGCAGTGAATATCGACCGGAGGGCGGAAACACTGAAGCTTTCTTT. As protein: CASSEYRPEGGNTEAFF.

The CDR3, as DNA: TGTGCCAGCAGCTTACTGGCAGGGGTCCCATCAGATACGCAGTATTTT. Amino acid sequence: CASSLLAGVPSDTQYF. This chain joins TRBV11-2 and TRBJ2-3; D is possibly TRBD1 (6 bases). The V gene's germline CDR1 is SGHAT and CDR2 FQNNGV. The CDR3 is 16 residues long. V gave up 2 bases and J gave up 4 bases, with 16 bases separating them.

This CDR3 reads CASSFVGEQGEAFF. The CDR3 nucleotides read TGCGCCAGCAGCTTCGTAGGGGAACAAGGTGAAGCTTTCTTT. The chain has TRBV5-1 and TRBJ1-1; a possible D gene is TRBD1 (5 bases). CDR3 size: 14 residues. The germline CDR1 and CDR2 sequences are SGHRS and YFSETQ. Trimming pared 2 bases from V and 7 bases from J, leaving 15 bases between.

The chain carries TRBV15 and TRBJ2-1; D not resolved. Germline lookup yields CDR1 LNHNV and CDR2 YYDKDF (reference sequence). This CDR3 contains 14 residues. V was cut by 0 bases and J by 3 bases, with 6 bases left in between. CDR3 sequence (DNA): TGTGCCACCAGCAGAGATGATAGCTACAATGAGCAGTTCTTC. Translated: CATSRDDSYNEQFF.

The V gene is TRBV18, the J gene TRBJ2-7; 11 nucleotides line up with TRBD1. In germline, CDR1 is KGHSH, CDR2 LQKENI. V lost 3 bases to trimming and J lost 7 bases; unmatched junction nucleotides: 11. The CDR3 covers 16 residues. Here the CDR3 DNA reads TGTGCCAGCTCACCGACCCTAGGACAGGGGGCGGGTGAGCAGTACTTC. It codes for CASSPTLGQGAGEQYF.

The V gene is TRBV19, the J gene TRBJ1-3; no reliable D call. The ends were cut back, 3 bases at V and 5 bases at J, with 14 bases in the middle. The V gene's germline CDR1 is LNHDA and CDR2 SQIVND (reference sequence). This CDR3 contains 15 residues. CDR3: CASSIEGSRRNTIYF. In DNA, the CDR3 is TGTGCCAGTAGTATCGAGGGCAGCCGGAGAAACACCATATATTTT.

In this sample, this clone turned up once. V and J are TRBV11-2 and TRBJ2-3, with 8 nucleotides matching TRBD2. The germline V gene encodes CDR1 SGHAT and CDR2 FQNNGV. The CDR3 covers 18 residues. The V and J ends lost 1 base and 6 bases, in that order; junction bases with no gene match: 15. The CDR3 DNA is TGTGCCAGCAGCTTAGGATGGAAGCGGGAGAAGTTTAGGGATACGCAGTATTTT. Amino acid sequence: CASSLGWKREKFRDTQYF.

V gene TRBV28 combines with J gene TRBJ2-7, with D unresolved. The CDR3 sequence is 15 residues long. V gave up 6 bases and J gave up 0 bases, with 15 bases separating them. Germline lookup yields CDR1 MDHEN and CDR2 SYDVKM. The CDR3 DNA sequence: TGTGCCAGCAGCCTCTATGACGCTGGCTCCTACGAGCAGTACTTC. Residues: CASSLYDAGSYEQYF. Complete variable domain (other parts from reference TRBV28 and TRBJ2-7): DVKVTQSSRYLVKRTGEKVFLECVQDMDHENMFWYRQDPGLGLRLIYFSYDVKMKEKGDIPEGYSVSREKKERFSLILESASTNQTSMYLCASSLYDAGSYEQYFGPGTRLTVT.

This chain links TRBV6-5 with TRBJ2-7, with a weak D call TRBD1 (7 bases). V lost 4 bases, J lost 2 bases, and 12 bases lay in between. The CDR3 is made up of 14 amino acids. Germline assignment: CDR1 MNHEY and CDR2 SVGAGI. Here the CDR3 reads CASSWGRGAYEQYF. The CDR3, as DNA: TGTGCCAGCAGTTGGGGCAGGGGGGCCTACGAGCAGTACTTC.

The chain recombines TRBV7-9 with TRBJ2-1; 14 nucleotides align to TRBD2. Losses at the gene ends were 3 bases for V and 5 bases for J; bases not matched to a gene: 6. The CDR3 is 17 residues long. Germline V gene sequence: CDR1 SEHNR, CDR2 FQNEAQ (reference sequence). The CDR3 region has the DNA TGTGCCAGCAGCTTCGGACTAGCGGGAGGAATCGACAATGAGCAGTTCTTC. Translating it yields CASSFGLAGGIDNEQFF.

V gene TRBV6-1 combines with J gene TRBJ2-3, with 10 nucleotides matching TRBD1. The CDR3 runs 16 residues. Germline V gives CDR1 MNHNS, CDR2 SASEGT. V lost 2 bases and J lost 4; bases outside the gene matches: 6. CDR3 region: CASSEFTGQGSDTQYF. CDR3 nucleotides: TGTGCCAGCAGTGAATTTACGGGACAGGGGTCAGATACGCAGTATTTT.

The chain is built from TRBV19 and TRBJ1-3, with 9 bases identical to TRBD1. After removal of 7 bases from V and 3 bases from J, the junction contained 4 bases not matched to a gene. Looked up from germline, CDR1 is LNHDA and CDR2 is SQIVND (reference sequence). The CDR3 spans 14 residues. The CDR3 region has the DNA TGTGCCAGTAAGGACAGGGGCCTTGGAAACACCATATATTTT. Translated, it gives CASKDRGLGNTIYF.

CDR3 sequence reads: CASSLFRISYNEQFF. The CDR3 DNA sequence: TGTGCCAGCAGCTTATTCCGGATCTCCTACAATGAGCAGTTCTTC. This chain links TRBV7-8 with TRBJ2-1; D is unresolved. The CDR3 is 15 residues long. Trimming took off 2 bases at V and 0 bases at J, with 8 bases between the two ends. The germline gives CDR1 SGHVS, CDR2 FQNEAQ.

The chain couples TRBV9 to TRBJ1-1, with 7 bases lining up with TRBD1. CDR3 size: 15 residues. Germline values: CDR1 SGDLS, CDR2 YYNGEE. After removal of 3 bases from V and 7 bases from J, the junction contained 12 bases not matched to a gene. The CDR3 loop reads CASSARAARGIEAFF. In DNA, the CDR3 is TGTGCCAGCAGCGCCCGGGCCGCCAGGGGGATTGAAGCTTTCTTT.